This TCR beta chain was obtained from a study of Graves' ophthalmopathy and Graves' hyperthyroidism. The sample holds many counts of this clonotype. Its antigen remains unidentified. RNA transcripts served as template for amplifying TCR beta CDR3 sequences. An opening RT-PCR round employed HTBI primers and preceded a second-round multiplex PCR. TCRdb itself ran the multiplex PCR reads through MiXCR, one entry per CDR3 protein. The sample records about 210,000 distinct CDR3 sequences, over 25% being singletons. Whole-study results and caveats: Cross-validated, the 13-signature model showed 87.88%/81.08% sensitivity/specificity, and 80%/75% in the test set. Most thyroid clonotypes expanded beyond 0.001 frequency were also found in blood.

Germline-derived CDR1 and CDR2 are LGHNA and YSLEER. This CDR3 is 16 amino acids long. V shed 4 bases and J shed 1 base, with 14 bases lying between them. Sequencing input: peripheral blood. The receptor was isolated from a man aged 45-65 years with Graves' ophthalmopathy. This chain uses TRBV4-3 with TRBJ1-5, with D hard to call. CDR3 loop: CASSPRHGASNQPQHF. CDR3 DNA: TGCGCCAGCAGCCCGCGACACGGAGCGAGCAATCAGCCCCAGCATTTT.